This T cell receptor (beta chain) was profiled in a study of post-analysis software for immune sequencing data. Study-level background: The patients showed relapsing-remitting, secondary progressive and progressive-relapsing multiple sclerosis courses. Study observations and caveats: Samples sharing a preparation batch grouped tightly together when assessed by F measure. Controls had significantly higher normalized Chao1 diversity than multiple sclerosis patients. TRBV5-6, TRBV5-1 and TRBV20-1 were among roughly five TRBV segments more frequent in patients than controls.

Concerning this clonotype: Its antigen remains unidentified.

CDR1 is LGHDT, CDR2 YNNKEL, per germline (reference sequence). Trimming removed 1 base at V and 8 bases at J, with 15 bases between. The CDR3 is 15 amino acids. Prepared libraries of TCR beta cDNA carried unique molecular identifiers. The authors obtained 500,000 or so cDNA molecules from roughly 1 to 10 million T cells. TCRdb reanalysed the PCR reads using MiXCR and keeps one entry per CDR3 protein. The sample has 450,000 to 700,000 distinct CDR3 sequences; about 40% are singletons. Material: blood. The clonotype was recovered from a girl aged 5 to 17 with multiple sclerosis. The J gene is TRBJ2-1, the V gene TRBV3-1; perhaps TRBD2 as D (7 bases). CDR3 protein: CASSQVGGAGYEQFF. The CDR3 DNA sequence: TGTGCCAGCAGCCAAGTGGGGGGGGCCGGGTATGAGCAGTTCTTC.